The 22 T cell receptor beta chains below were found in one sample sequenced in a study of shared clonotypes between healthy human individuals. Here immunoSEQ multiplex PCR was the method, and the copy in TCRdb shows in-frame clones only, minus some. The sample yields around 500,000 clones, 79% seen once. The sequenced material came from PBMCs. The receptors were gathered from a woman between 40 and 55 years old in good health. Some clones in this sample may be carry-over from other donors' samples.

The sample holds one count of this clone. This chain joins TRBV12-1 and TRBJ2-3; the table's D call, TRBD1, has no DNA check behind it. TRBV12-1 represents a pseudogene. This CDR3 spans 18 amino acids. DNA for the CDR3: TGTGCCAGCAGCCTCGAGGGCCCCGGGACAGGGAGGGTAGATACGCAGTATTTT. It encodes CASSLEGPGTGRVDTQYF.

The rearrangement joins TRBV4-1 to TRBJ2-3, with 8 bases matching TRBD2. Germline V lookup: CDR1 MGHRA, CDR2 YSYEKL. CDR3 length: 16 residues. V lost 1 base and J lost 2; bases outside the gene matches: 5. CDR3 sequence reads: CASSQGTSRFTDTQYF. CDR3 DNA sequence: TGCGCCAGCAGCCAAGGGACTAGCCGATTCACAGATACGCAGTATTTT.

The chain recombines TRBV6-5 with TRBJ1-2, with D uncertain. From germline, CDR1 is MNHEY and CDR2 SVGAGI. This CDR3 spans 13 amino acids. V gave up 6 bases and J gave up 2 bases, with 10 bases separating them. The CDR3 sequence: CASSSRENYGYTF. The CDR3 bases are TGTGCCAGCAGCTCAAGAGAGAACTATGGCTACACCTTC.

In its sample, this clone was seen once. This chain uses TRBV4-1 with TRBJ2-7; D tentatively reads TRBD1 or TRBD2 (5 bases each). CDR1 is MGHRA, CDR2 YSYEKL, per germline. CDR3 length: 16 residues. V gave up 0 bases and J gave up 3 bases, with 15 bases separating them. In DNA, the CDR3 is TGCGCCAGCAGCCAAGAAGCGGTGGCAGGGTACTACGAGCAGTACTTC. It codes for CASSQEAVAGYYEQYF.

As for this clone: Additional DNA sequences in this sample encode the identical CDR3. The chain recombines TRBV28 with TRBJ1-1; D is uncertain. Between the trimmed V and J ends, which lost 6 bases and 1 base, there was a span of 9 bases. The V gene's germline CDR1 is MDHEN and CDR2 SYDVKM. CDR3 length: 13 residues. The CDR3 region is CASSLGRNTEAFF. The CDR3 DNA reads as TGTGCCAGCAGCCTCGGAAGGAACACTGAAGCTTTCTTT.

This clone appeared a few times. J is TRBJ1-1 and V is TRBV30, with no clear D. This CDR3 region has 11 residues. The germline CDR1 and CDR2 sequences are GTSNPN and SVGIG (reference sequence). V dropped 3 bases and J dropped 5 bases, with 7 bases sitting between them. In DNA form, the CDR3 reads TGTGCCTGGAGATTTCAGACTGAAGCTTTCTTT. Its protein is CAWRFQTEAFF.

The rearrangement joins TRBV4-3 to TRBJ2-2; 9 bases fit TRBD2. With V trimmed by 0 bases and J by 4 bases, 9 bases remained unmatched. Per germline, CDR1 LGHNA and CDR2 YSLEER. The CDR3 sequence is 18 residues long. CDR3 in amino acids: CASSQDLAAGGLTGELFF. As DNA, the CDR3 is TGCGCCAGCAGCCAAGACCTAGCAGCGGGAGGACTCACCGGGGAGCTGTTTTTT.

V and J are TRBV18 and TRBJ2-1; maybe TRBD1 (5 bases). Looked up from germline, CDR1 is KGHSH and CDR2 is LQKENI. The CDR3 runs 15 residues. Deletions cut 5 bases from V and 0 bases from J, with 11 bases between. In DNA form, the CDR3 reads TGTGCCAGCTCAGCCCAGGGTAGCTCCTACAATGAGCAGTTCTTC. It translates to CASSAQGSSYNEQFF.

This chain connects TRBV15 to TRBJ2-2; 9 bases line up with TRBD2. This CDR3 is 18 amino acids long. Germline loops: CDR1 LNHNV, CDR2 YYDKDF (reference sequence). V lost 0 bases to trimming and J lost 4 bases; unmatched junction nucleotides: 9. The CDR3 sequence: CATSRDLASGAPTGELFF. The CDR3 region has the DNA TGTGCCACCAGCAGAGATCTTGCTAGCGGGGCCCCCACCGGGGAGCTGTTTTTT.

J is TRBJ2-7 and V is TRBV7-9, with TRBD2 matching over 7 bases. From germline, CDR1 is SEHNR and CDR2 FQNEAQ (reference sequence). The V and J ends lost 2 bases and 3 bases, in that order; junction bases with no gene match: 10. This CDR3 has 16 residues. For the CDR3, the DNA is TGTGCCAGCAGCTTATCGCTAGCGGACAAAATCTACGAGCAGTACTTC. Translating it yields CASSLSLADKIYEQYF.

This clone was seen only once. The J gene is TRBJ2-7, the V gene TRBV5-1; tentative D call: TRBD1 (6 bases). The CDR3 totals 12 residues. The germline gives CDR1 SGHRS, CDR2 YFSETQ. V lost 1 base and J 6 bases, leaving 8 bases between the germline ends. The CDR3 DNA is TGCGCCAGCAGCTTGTCAGGGGTCGAGCAGTACTTC. It encodes CASSLSGVEQYF.

This rearrangement joins TRBV30 to TRBJ2-7; 10 nucleotides agree with TRBD1. With 4 bases clipped from V and 2 bases from J, the junction kept 5 bases outside the gene matches. The CDR3 is 14 residues long. Per germline, CDR1 GTSNPN and CDR2 SVGIG (reference sequence). The CDR3 is CAWTWDRGAYEQYF. For the CDR3, the DNA is TGTGCCTGGACCTGGGACAGGGGAGCCTACGAGCAGTACTTC.

The V call is TRBV28, the J call TRBJ1-5, with 9 bases matching TRBD1. The CDR3 runs to 15 residues. Unmatched junction bases numbered 6, after V lost 4 bases and J lost 5 bases. From germline, CDR1 is MDHEN and CDR2 SYDVKM. The DNA for the CDR3 is TGTGCCAGCAGTTCCCCGACAGGGGGAGATCAGCCCCAGCATTTT. Amino acids: CASSSPTGGDQPQHF.

This chain links TRBV11-1 with TRBJ1-1; D is perhaps TRBD1 (5 bases). V lost 5 bases to trimming and J lost 0 bases, with 10 bases between them. Germline V CDR1 and CDR2: SGHAT, FQDESV (reference sequence). The CDR3 covers 14 residues. The CDR3: CASSPGRMNTEAFF. CDR3 DNA sequence: TGTGCCAGCAGCCCGGGACGGATGAACACTGAAGCTTTCTTT.

The chain links TRBV28 to TRBJ2-7, with D unresolved. The CDR3 is 16 amino acids. Germline V gene lookup returns CDR1 MDHEN and CDR2 SYDVKM. Trimming left V 1 base short and J 0 bases short, with 13 bases between. The CDR3 coding sequence is TGTGCCAGCAGTTTATATCTAACCTATAGCTCCTACGAGCAGTACTTC. Amino acid sequence: CASSLYLTYSSYEQYF.

The chain recombines TRBV4-3 with TRBJ2-7; 7 bases are a match to TRBD1. This CDR3 contains 14 residues. The V and J ends lost 6 bases and 6 bases, in that order; junction bases with no gene match: 11. Germline V gene data show CDR1 as LGHNA and CDR2 as YSLEER. The CDR3 bases are TGCGCCAGCAGTCCGAACCTCGGACAGGCCGAGCAGTACTTC. As protein: CASSPNLGQAEQYF.

The chain uses TRBV4-2 and TRBJ1-5, with TRBD1 matching over 7 bases. CDR3 length equals 16 residues. V trimming: 0 bases; J trimming: 5 bases; junction bases outside the gene matches: 7. Germline CDR1 is LGHNA and CDR2 is YNFKEQ. The CDR3 region has the DNA TGTGCCAGCAGCCAAGATCCCTTACAGGGGTATCAGCCCCAGCATTTT. It translates to CASSQDPLQGYQPQHF.

In its sample, this clone was seen once. The chain combines TRBV19 with TRBJ1-4, with D possibly being TRBD1 (5 bases). This CDR3 has 13 amino acids. The germline V gene has CDR1 LNHDA and CDR2 SQIVND (reference sequence). Trimming took off 5 bases at V and 8 bases at J, with 12 bases between the two ends. CDR3 bases: TGTGCCAGTAGTTCGGGATGGGGCGAAAAACTGTTTTTT. This encodes CASSSGWGEKLFF.

This clone was detected only once. CDR3 loop: CASSFRGVPTGELFF. The DNA of the CDR3 is TGTGCCAGCAGCTTCAGGGGGGTCCCCACCGGGGAGCTGTTTTTT. The chain is built from TRBV5-6 and TRBJ2-2, with D maybe TRBD1 (7 bases). This CDR3 region has 15 residues. The V end was cut by 2 bases, the J end by 4 bases, with 12 bases between. Germline-derived CDR1 and CDR2 are SGHDT and YYEEEE.

This clone appeared many times. The chain couples TRBV28 to TRBJ1-1; the match to TRBD1 covers 7 bases. The CDR3 is 14 residues long. The V gene's germline CDR1 is MDHEN and CDR2 SYDVKM. J was trimmed by 3 bases and V by 7 bases; bases with no gene match: 8. CDR3 in amino acids: CASKPGQPYTEAFF. CDR3 coding DNA: TGTGCCAGCAAACCGGGACAGCCTTACACTGAAGCTTTCTTT.

This chain joins TRBV11-2 and TRBJ2-7, with 7 nucleotides matching TRBD1. Germline values: CDR1 SGHAT, CDR2 FQNNGV. The CDR3 has 16 residues. V trimming: 6 bases; J trimming: 2 bases; junction bases outside the gene matches: 13. CDR3 residues: CASRGATRQGTYEQYF. CDR3 DNA sequence: TGTGCCAGCAGAGGGGCAACTAGACAGGGTACCTACGAGCAGTACTTC.

The chain links TRBV29-1 to TRBJ2-7, with D hard to call. Trimming cost V 1 base and J 3 bases, with 10 bases left between them. CDR1 SQVTM and CDR2 ANQGSEA come from the germline V gene. This CDR3 comprises 13 residues. The CDR3 loop reads CSVEGAADYEQYF. The DNA of the CDR3 is TGCAGCGTTGAAGGGGCAGCCGACTACGAGCAGTACTTC.